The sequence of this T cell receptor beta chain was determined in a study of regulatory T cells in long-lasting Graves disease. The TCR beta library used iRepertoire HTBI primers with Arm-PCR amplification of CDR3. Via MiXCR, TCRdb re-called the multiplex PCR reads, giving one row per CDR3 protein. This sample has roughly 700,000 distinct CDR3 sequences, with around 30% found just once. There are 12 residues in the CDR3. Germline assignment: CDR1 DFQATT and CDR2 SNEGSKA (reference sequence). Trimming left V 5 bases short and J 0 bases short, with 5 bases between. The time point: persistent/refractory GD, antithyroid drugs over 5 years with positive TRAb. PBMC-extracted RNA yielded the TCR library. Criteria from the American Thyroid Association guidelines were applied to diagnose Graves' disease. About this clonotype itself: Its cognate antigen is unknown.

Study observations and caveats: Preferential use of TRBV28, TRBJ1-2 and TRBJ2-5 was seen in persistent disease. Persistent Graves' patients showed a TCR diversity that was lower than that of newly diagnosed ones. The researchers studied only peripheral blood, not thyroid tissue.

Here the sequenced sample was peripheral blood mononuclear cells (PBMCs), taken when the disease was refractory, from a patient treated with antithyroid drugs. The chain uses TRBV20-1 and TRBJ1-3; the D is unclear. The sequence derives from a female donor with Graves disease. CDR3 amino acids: CSAPHSGNTIYF. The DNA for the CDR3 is TGCAGTGCTCCACACTCTGGAAACACCATATATTTT.